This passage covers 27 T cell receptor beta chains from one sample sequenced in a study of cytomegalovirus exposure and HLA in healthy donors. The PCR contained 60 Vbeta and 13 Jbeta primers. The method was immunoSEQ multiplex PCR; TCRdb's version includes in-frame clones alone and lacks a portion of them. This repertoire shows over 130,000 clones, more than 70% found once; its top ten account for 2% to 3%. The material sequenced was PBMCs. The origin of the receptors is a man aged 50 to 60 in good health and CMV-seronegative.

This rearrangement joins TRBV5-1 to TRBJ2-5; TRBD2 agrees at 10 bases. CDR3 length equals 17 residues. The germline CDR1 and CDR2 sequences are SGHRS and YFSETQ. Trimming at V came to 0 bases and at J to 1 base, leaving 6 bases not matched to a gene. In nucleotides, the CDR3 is TGCGCCAGCAGCTTGGGTTACTGGACTAGCGGCCAAGAGACCCAGTACTTC. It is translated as CASSLGYWTSGQETQYF. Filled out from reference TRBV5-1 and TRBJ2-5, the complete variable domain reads KAGVTQTPRYLIKTRGQQVTLSCSPISGHRSVSWYQQTPGQGLQFLFEYFSETQRNKGNFPGRFSGRQFSNSRSEMNVSTLELGDSALYLCASSLGYWTSGQETQYFGPGTRLLVL.

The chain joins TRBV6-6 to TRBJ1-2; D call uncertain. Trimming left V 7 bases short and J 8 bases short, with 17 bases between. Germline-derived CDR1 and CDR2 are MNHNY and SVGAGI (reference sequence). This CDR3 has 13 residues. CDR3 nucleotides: TGTGCCAGCACTCGTATGAGGCCCTGGGGCTACACCTTC. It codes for CASTRMRPWGYTF.

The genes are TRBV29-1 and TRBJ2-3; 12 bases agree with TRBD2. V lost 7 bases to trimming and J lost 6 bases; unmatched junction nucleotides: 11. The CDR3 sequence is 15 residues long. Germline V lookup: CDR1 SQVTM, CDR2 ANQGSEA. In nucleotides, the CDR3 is TGCAGCGCTATCCTAGCGGGGGGGGCCACGGATACGCAGTATTTT. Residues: CSAILAGGATDTQYF.

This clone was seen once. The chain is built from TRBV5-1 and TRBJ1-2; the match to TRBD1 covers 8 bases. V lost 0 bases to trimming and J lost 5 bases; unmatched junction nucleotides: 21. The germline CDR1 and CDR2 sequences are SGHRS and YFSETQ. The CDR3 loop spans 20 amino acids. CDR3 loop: CASSLAFPGTGLGKIYGYTF. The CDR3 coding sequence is TGCGCCAGCAGCTTGGCCTTTCCCGGGACAGGACTCGGGAAGATATATGGCTACACCTTC.

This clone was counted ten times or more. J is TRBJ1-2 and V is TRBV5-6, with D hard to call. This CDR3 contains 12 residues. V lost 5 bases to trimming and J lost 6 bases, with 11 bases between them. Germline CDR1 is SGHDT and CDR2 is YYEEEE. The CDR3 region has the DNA TGTGCCAGCAGAATTCTGAAGCATGGCTACACCTTC. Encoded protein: CASRILKHGYTF.

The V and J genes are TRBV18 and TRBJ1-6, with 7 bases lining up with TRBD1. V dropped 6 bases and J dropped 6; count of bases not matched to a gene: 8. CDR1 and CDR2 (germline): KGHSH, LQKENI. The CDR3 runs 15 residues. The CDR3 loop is CASSLRGQFNSPLHF. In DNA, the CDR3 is TGTGCCAGCTCCCTCCGGGGACAGTTTAATTCACCCCTCCACTTT. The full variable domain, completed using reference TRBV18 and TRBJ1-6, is NAGVMQNPRHLVRRRGQEARLRCSPMKGHSHVYWYRQLPEEGLKFMVYLQKENIIDESGMPKERFSAEFPKEGPSILRIQQVVRGDSAAYFCASSLRGQFNSPLHFGNGTRLTVT.

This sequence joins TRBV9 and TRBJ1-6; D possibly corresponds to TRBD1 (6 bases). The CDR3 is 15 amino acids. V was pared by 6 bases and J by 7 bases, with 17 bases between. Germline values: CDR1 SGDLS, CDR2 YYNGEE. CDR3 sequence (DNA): TGTGCCAGCATGCCCCACGACAGGCCAAATTCACCCCTCCACTTT. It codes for CASMPHDRPNSPLHF.

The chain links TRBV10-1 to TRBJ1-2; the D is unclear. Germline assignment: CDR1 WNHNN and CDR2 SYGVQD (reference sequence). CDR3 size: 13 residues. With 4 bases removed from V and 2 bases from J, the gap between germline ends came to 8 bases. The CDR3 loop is CASSVSRNYGYTF. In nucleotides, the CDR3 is TGCGCCAGCAGTGTGTCCAGAAACTATGGCTACACCTTC.

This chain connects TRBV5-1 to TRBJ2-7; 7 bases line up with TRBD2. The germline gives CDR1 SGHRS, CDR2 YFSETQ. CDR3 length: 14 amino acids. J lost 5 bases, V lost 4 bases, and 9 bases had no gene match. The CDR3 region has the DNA TGCGCCAGCAGCCCCCCCCTAGCGGACAACGAGCAGTACTTC. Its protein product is CASSPPLADNEQYF.

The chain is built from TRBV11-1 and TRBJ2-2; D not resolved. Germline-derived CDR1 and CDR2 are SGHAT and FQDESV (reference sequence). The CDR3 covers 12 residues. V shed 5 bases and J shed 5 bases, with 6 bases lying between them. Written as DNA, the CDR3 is TGTGCCAGCAGCCCCTTTACCGGGGAGCTGTTTTTT. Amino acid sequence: CASSPFTGELFF.

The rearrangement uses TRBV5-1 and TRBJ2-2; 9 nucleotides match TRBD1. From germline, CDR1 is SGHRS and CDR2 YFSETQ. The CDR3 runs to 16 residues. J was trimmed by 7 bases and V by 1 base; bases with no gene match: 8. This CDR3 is CASSLHGTGKLGELFF. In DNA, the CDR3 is TGCGCCAGCAGCTTGCACGGGACAGGGAAGCTCGGGGAGCTGTTTTTT.

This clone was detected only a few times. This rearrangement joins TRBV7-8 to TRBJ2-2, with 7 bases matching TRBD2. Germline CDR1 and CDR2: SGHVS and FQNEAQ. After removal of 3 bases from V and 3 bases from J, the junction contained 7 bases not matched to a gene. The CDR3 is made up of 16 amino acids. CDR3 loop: CASSLRGLDYTGELFF. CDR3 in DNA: TGTGCCAGCAGCTTGCGCGGACTAGACTACACCGGGGAGCTGTTTTTT.

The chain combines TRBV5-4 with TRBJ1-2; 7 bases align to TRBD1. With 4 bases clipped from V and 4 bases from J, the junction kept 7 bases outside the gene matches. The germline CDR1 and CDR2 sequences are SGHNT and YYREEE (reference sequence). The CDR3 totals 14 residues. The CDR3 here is CASSHRGGGYGYTF. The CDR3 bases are TGTGCCAGCAGCCACAGGGGAGGCGGCTATGGCTACACCTTC.

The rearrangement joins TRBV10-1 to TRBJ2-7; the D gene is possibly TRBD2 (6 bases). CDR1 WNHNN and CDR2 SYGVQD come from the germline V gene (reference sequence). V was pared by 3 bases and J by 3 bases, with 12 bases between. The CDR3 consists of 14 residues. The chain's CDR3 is CASSDGGKGYEQYF. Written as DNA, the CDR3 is TGCGCCAGCAGTGACGGCGGGAAGGGCTACGAGCAGTACTTC.

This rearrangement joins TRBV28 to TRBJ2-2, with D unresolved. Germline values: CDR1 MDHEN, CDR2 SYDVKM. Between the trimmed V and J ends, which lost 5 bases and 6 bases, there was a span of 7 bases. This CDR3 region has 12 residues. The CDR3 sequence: CASSPRSGELFF. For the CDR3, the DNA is TGTGCCAGCAGTCCGCGGTCCGGGGAGCTGTTTTTT.

The CDR3 region has the DNA TGTGCCAGCAGCTTGCGTTCCGGGACAGGGGGTGAAAAACTGTTTTTT. It is translated as CASSLRSGTGGEKLFF. The J gene is TRBJ1-4, the V gene TRBV7-2, with TRBD1 matching 11 bases. V trimming: 3 bases; J trimming: 7 bases; junction bases outside the gene matches: 7. The CDR3 covers 16 residues. From germline, CDR1 is SGHTA and CDR2 FQGNSA.

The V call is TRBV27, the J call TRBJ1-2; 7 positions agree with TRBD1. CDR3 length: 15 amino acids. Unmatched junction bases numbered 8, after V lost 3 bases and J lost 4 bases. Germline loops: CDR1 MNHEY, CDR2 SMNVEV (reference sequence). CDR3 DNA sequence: TGTGCCAGCAGTTTGGACAGGCTATTATCCTATGGCTACACCTTC. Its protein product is CASSLDRLLSYGYTF.

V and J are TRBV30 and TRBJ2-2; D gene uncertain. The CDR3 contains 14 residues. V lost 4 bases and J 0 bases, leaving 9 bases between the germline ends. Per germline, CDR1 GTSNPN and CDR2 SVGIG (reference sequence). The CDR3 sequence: CAWTWAPNTGELFF. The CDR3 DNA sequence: TGTGCCTGGACTTGGGCACCGAACACCGGGGAGCTGTTTTTT.

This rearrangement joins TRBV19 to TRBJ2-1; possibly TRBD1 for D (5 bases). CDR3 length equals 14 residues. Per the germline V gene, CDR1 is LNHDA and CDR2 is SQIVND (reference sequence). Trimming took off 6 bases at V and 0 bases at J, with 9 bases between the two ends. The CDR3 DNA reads TGTGCCAGTAGCACAGGAACCTCCTACAATGAGCAGTTCTTC. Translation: CASSTGTSYNEQFF.

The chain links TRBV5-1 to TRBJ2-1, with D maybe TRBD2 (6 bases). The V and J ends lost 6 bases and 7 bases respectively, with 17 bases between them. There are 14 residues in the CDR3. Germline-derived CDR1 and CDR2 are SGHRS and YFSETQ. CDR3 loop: CASISGVMGNEQFF. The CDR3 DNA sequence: TGCGCCAGCATCTCGGGAGTGATGGGAAATGAGCAGTTCTTC.

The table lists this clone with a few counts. The CDR3 nucleotides are TGTGCCACCAGCAGAGGGGGACTGGGGAACACTGAAGCTTTCTTT. Residues: CATSRGGLGNTEAFF. The rearrangement uses TRBV15 and TRBJ1-1; D possibly corresponds to TRBD1 (5 bases). Trimming took 1 base from V and 1 from J, leaving 10 bases between them. Per the germline V gene, CDR1 is LNHNV and CDR2 is YYDKDF (reference sequence). The CDR3 is made up of 15 amino acids.

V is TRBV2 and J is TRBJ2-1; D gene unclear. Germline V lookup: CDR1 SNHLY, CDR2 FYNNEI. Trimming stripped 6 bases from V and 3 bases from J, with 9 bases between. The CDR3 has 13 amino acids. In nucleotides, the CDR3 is TGTGCCAGCAGGGAATACGGCTACAATGAGCAGTTCTTC. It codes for CASREYGYNEQFF.

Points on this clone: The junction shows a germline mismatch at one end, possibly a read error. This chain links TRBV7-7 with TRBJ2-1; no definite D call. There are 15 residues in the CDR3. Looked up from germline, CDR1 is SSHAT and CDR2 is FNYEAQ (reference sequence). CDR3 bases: TGTGCTAGCAGCTTGGGCCTAAGCTCCTACAATGAGCAGTTCTTC. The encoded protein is CASSLGLSSYNEQFF.

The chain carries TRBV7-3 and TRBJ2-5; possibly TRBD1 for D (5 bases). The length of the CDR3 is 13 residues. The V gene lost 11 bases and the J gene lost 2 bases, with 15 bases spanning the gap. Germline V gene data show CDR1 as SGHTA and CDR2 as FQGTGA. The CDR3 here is CACAAQAQETQYF. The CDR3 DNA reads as TGTGCCTGTGCCGCACAGGCACAAGAGACCCAGTACTTC. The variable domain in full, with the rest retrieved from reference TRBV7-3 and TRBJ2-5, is GAGVSQTPSNKVTEKGKYVELRCDPISGHTALYWYRQSLGQGPEFLIYFQGTGAADDSGLPNDRFFAVRPEGSVSTLKIQRTERGDSAVYLCACAAQAQETQYFGPGTRLLVL.

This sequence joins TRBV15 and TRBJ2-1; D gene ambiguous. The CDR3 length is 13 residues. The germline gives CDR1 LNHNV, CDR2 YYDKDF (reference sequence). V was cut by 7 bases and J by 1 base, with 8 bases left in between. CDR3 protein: CATKESSYNEQFF. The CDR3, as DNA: TGTGCCACCAAAGAGTCGTCCTACAATGAGCAGTTCTTC.

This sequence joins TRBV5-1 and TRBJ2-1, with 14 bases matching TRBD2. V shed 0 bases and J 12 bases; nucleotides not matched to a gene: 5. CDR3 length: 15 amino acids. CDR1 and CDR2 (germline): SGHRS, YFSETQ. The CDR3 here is CASSLGLAGGLGQFF. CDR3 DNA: TGCGCCAGCAGCTTGGGACTAGCGGGAGGGTTAGGGCAGTTCTTC.

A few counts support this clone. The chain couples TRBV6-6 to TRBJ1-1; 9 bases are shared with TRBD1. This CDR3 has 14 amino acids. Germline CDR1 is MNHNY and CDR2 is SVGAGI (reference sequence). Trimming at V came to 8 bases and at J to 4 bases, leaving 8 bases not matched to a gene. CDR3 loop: CASRGDRARTEAFF. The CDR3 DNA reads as TGTGCCAGCCGGGGGGACAGGGCCCGCACTGAAGCTTTCTTT.